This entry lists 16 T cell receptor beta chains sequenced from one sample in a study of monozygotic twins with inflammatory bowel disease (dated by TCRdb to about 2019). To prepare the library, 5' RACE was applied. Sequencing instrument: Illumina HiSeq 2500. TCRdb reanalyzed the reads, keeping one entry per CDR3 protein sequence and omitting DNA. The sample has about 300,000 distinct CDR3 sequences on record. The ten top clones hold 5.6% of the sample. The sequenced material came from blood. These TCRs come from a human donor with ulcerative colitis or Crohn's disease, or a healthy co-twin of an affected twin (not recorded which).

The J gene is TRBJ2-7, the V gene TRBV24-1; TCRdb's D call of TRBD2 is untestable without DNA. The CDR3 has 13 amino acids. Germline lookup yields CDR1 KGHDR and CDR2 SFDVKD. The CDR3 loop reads CATSDPLRDEQYF.

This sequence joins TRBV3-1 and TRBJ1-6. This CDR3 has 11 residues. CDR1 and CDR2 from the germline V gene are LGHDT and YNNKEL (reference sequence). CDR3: CASSQSSPLHF. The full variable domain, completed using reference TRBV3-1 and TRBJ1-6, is DTAVSQTPKYLVTQMGNDKSIKCEQNLGHDTMYWYKQDSKKFLKIMFSYNNKELIINETVPNRFSPKSPDKAHLNLHINSLELGDSAVYFCASSQSSPLHFGNGTRLTVT.

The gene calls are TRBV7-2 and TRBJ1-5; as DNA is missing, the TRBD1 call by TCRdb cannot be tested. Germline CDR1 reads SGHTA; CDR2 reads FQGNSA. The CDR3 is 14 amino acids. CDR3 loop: CASSSVRGQQPQHF. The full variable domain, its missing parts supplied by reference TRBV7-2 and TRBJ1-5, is GAGVSQSPSNKVTEKGKDVELRCDPISGHTALYWYRQSLGQGLEFLIYFQGNSAPDKSGLPSDRFSAERTGGSVSTLTIQRTQQEDSAVYLCASSSVRGQQPQHFGDGTRLSIL.

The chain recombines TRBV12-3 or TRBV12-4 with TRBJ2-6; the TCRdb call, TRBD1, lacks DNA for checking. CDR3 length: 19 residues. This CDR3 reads CASSFMGARSDSGANVLTF.

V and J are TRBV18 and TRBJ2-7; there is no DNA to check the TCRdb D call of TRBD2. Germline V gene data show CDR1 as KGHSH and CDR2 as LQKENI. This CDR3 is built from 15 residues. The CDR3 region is CASSPRTSGGYEQYF.

CDR3 residues: CASSSAGTGGRFIYEQFF. V usage is TRBV5-5 and J usage is TRBJ2-1; the D gene TCRdb calls, TRBD1, cannot be checked with no DNA. The germline V gene has CDR1 SGHKS and CDR2 YYEKEE (reference sequence). There are 18 residues in the CDR3. The full variable domain, with the rest looked up from reference TRBV5-5 and TRBJ2-1, is DAGVTQSPTHLIKTRGQQVTLRCSPISGHKSVSWYQQVLGQGPQFIFQYYEKEERGRGNFPDRFSARQFPNYSSELNVNALLLGDSALYLCASSSAGTGGRFIYEQFFGPGTRLTVL.

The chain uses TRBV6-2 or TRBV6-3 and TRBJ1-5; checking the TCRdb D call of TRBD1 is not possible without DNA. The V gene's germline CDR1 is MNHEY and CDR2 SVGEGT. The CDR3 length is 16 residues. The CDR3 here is CASSYEIGGAIQPQHF.

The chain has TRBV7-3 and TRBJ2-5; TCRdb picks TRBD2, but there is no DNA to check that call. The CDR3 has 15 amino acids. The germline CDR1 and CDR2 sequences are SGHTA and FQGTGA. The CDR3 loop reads CASSSSGGLQETQYF.

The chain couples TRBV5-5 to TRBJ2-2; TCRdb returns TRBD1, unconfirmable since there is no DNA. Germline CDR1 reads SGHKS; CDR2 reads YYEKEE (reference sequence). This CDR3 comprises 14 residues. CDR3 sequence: CAGSLDTGAGELFF.

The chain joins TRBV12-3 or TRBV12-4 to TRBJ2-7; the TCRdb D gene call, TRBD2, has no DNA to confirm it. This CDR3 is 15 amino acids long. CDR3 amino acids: CASSSPAGLPYEQYF.

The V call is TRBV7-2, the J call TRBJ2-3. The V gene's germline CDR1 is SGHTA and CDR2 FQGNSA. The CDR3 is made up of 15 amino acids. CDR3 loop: CASSLKTRDTDTQYF.

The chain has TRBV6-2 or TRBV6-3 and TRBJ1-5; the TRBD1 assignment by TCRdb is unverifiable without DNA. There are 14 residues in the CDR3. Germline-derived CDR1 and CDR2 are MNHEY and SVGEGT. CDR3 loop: CASSPPGQGLSQHF.

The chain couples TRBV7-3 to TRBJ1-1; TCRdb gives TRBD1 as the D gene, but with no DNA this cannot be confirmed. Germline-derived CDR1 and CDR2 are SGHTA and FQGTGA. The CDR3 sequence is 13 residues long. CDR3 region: CASRRQSYTEAFF.

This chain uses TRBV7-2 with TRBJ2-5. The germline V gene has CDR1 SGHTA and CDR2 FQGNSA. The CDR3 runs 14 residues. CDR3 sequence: CASSLDPKMGTQYF.

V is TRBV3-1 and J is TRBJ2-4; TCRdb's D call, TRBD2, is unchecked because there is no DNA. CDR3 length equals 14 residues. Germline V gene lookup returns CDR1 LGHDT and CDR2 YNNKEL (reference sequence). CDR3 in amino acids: CASSQAGLENMQYF.

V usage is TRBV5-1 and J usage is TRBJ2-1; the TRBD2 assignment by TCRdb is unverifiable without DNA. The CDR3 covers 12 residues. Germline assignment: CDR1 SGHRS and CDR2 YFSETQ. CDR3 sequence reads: CASWTNGNEQFF.